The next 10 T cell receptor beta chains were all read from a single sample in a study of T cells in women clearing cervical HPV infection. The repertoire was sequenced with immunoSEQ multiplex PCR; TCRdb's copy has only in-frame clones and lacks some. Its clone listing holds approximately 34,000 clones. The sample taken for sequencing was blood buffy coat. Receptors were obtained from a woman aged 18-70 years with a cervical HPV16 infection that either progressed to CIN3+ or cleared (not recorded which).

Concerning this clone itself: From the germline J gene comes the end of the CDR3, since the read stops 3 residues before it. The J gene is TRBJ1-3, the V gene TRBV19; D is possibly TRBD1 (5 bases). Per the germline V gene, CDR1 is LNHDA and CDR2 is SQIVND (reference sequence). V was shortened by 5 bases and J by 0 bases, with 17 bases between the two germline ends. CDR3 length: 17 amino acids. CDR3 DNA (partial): TGTGCCAGTAGTTCGTTTTTGGGGCCCTTCTCTGGAAACACC. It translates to CASSSFLGPFSGNT. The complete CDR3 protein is CASSSFLGPFSGNTIYF.

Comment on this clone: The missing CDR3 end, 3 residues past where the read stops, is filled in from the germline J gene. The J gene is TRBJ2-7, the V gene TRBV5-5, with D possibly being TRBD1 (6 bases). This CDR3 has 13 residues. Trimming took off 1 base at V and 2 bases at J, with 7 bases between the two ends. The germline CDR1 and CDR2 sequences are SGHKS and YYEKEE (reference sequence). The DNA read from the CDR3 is TGTGCCAGCAGCTTGAGGGGGACCTACGAG. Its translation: CASSLRGTYE. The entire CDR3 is CASSLRGTYEQYF. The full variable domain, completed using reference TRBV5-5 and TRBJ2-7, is DAGVTQSPTHLIKTRGQQVTLRCSPISGHKSVSWYQQVLGQGPQFIFQYYEKEERGRGNFPDRFSARQFPNYSSELNVNALLLGDSALYLCASSLRGTYEQYFGPGTRLTVT.

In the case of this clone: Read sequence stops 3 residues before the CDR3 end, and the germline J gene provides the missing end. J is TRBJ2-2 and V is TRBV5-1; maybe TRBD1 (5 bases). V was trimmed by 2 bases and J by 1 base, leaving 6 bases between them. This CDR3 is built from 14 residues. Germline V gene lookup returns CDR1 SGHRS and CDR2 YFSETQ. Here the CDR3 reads CASSFTGNTGELFF. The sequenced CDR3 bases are TGCGCCAGCAGCTTTACAGGGAACACCGGGGAG.

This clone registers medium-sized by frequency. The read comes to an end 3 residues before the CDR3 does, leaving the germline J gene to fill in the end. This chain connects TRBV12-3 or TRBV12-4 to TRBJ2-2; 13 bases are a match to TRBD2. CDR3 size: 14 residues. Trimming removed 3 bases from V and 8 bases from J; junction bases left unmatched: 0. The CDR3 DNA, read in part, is TGTGCCAGCAGTTTGGGACTAGCGGGAGGGGAG. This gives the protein CASSLGLAGGE. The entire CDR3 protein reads CASSLGLAGGELFF.

CDR3 region: CSARESRGKGYTF. Incomplete CDR3 DNA: TGCAGTGCTAGAGAGTCCCGGGGAAAGGGC. V gene TRBV20-1 combines with J gene TRBJ1-2; D gene unclear. The read is 3 residues too short to cover the CDR3 end, so that end is filled in from the germline J gene. The CDR3 sequence is 13 residues long. Germline CDR1 and CDR2: DFQATT and SNEGSKA (reference sequence).

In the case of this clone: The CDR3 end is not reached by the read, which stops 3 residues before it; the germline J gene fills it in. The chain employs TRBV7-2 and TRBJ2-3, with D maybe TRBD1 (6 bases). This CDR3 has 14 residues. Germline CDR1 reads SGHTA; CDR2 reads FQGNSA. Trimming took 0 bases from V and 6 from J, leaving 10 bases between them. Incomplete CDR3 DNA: TGTGCCAGCAGCTTAGCAGGGACAACGGATACG. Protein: CASSLAGTTDT. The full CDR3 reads CASSLAGTTDTQYF.

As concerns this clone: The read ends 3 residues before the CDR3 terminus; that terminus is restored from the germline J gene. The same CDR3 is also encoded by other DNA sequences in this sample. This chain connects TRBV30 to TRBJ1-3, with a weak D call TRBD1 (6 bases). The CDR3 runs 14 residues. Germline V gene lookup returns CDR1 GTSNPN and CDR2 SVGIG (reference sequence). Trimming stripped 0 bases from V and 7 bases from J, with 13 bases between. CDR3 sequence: CAWSVGRGANTIYF. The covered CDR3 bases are TGTGCCTGGAGTGTTGGCAGGGGAGCGAACACC.

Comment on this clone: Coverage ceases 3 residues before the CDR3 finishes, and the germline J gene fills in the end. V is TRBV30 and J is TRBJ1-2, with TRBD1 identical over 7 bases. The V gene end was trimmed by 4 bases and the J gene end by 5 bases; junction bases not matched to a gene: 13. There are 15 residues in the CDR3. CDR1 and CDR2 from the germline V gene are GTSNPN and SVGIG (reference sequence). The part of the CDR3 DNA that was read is TGTGCCTGGACCGAGCAAACAGGGGAGGGGTATGGC. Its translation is CAWTEQTGEGYG. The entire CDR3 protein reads CAWTEQTGEGYGYTF.

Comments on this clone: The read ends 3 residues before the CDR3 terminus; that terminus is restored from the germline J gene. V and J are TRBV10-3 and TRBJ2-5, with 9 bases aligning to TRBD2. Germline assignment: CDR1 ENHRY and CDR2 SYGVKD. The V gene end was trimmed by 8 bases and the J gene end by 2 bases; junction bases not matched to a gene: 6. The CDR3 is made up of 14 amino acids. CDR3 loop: CAIASGGLQETQYF. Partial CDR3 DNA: TGTGCCATCGCAAGCGGGGGGTTACAAGAGACC.

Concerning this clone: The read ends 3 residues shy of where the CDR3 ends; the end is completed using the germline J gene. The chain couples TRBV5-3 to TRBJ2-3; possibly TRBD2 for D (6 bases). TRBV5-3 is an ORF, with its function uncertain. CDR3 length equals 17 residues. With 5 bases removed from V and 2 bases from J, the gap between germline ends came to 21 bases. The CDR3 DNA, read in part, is TGTGCCAGAAGTTGTAACCGGGACTCTTACTCCACAGATACG. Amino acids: CARSCNRDSYSTDT. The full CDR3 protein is CARSCNRDSYSTDTQYF.